This T cell receptor (beta chain) was sequenced in a study of identical twins. Template switching, a step in the protocol, added a universal primer site, and cDNA carried unique molecular identifiers. TCRdb reanalysed the 5' RACE reads using MiXCR and keeps one entry per CDR3 protein. The sample records approximately 300,000 distinct CDR3 sequences, roughly 8.6% being singletons. Whole-study findings and limits: Zero-insertion analyses could be partly confounded by invariant MAIT and iNKT cells.

Healthy Caucasians supplied all donations. This clonotype was detected a few times. What it binds is unknown. The V end lost 1 base, the J end lost 0 bases, and 7 bases lay between the germline ends. Per the germline V gene, CDR1 is MDHEN and CDR2 is SYDVKM. This CDR3 spans 15 amino acids. The same sample was also used in a study of yellow fever vaccine responses in identical twins. That work contributes: Convergence reportedly seemed to mark part of the twins' vaccine T cell response, with personalization marking the rest.

The receptor was isolated from a woman between 18 and 29 years old in good health. The chain employs TRBV28 and TRBJ2-1; D is unclear. Sequencing was carried out using CD8+ T cells sorted from blood. CDR3 nucleotides: TGTGCCAGCAGTTTATTACCGTACTCCTACAATGAGCAGTTCTTC. Its protein product is CASSLLPYSYNEQFF.